This paragraph reports one T cell receptor (beta chain). As yet, its antigen is unknown. With 1 base removed from V and 0 bases from J, the gap between germline ends came to 3 bases. CDR3 size: 13 residues. CDR1 and CDR2 (germline): PRHDT, FYEKMQ (reference sequence). The data were taken from a study of cytomegalovirus exposure and HLA in healthy donors. Study-wide background: HLA-typed donors contributed about 85 million unique TCRs, which were held in an early data release. Study results and caveats: Three CMV-associated chains were confirmed in vitro to be specific for CMV antigens. Several of the most significant clusters appeared, in a later analysis, to be linked to common viral pathogens.

Vbeta (60) and Jbeta (13) primers were used in the PCR. Assay: immunoSEQ multiplex PCR; the TCRdb copy retains only in-frame clones and omits some. The sample has around 37,000 clones, approximately 84% seen once. The chain employs TRBV13 and TRBJ1-1; D gene ambiguous. Sequencing was done on a sample of PBMCs. The sequence was collected from a man between 50 and 59 years old in good health and CMV-seronegative. The CDR3 DNA is TGTGCCAGCAGCTTAGCCATGAACACTGAAGCTTTCTTT. Its protein product is CASSLAMNTEAFF. The variable domain in full, with the rest retrieved from reference TRBV13 and TRBJ1-1, is AAGVIQSPRHLIKEKRETATLKCYPIPRHDTVYWYQQGPGQDPQFLISFYEKMQSDKGSIPDRFSAQQFSDYHSELNMSSLELGDSALYFCASSLAMNTEAFFGQGTRLTVV.